One sample yielded the 20 T cell receptor beta chains listed below, sequenced in a study of blood T cell repertoires in COVID-19. Sequencing was performed with immunoSEQ multiplex PCR; in TCRdb, only in-frame clones are kept and a portion is missing. The sample has about 140,000 clones; about 85% are singletons. The material sequenced was peripheral blood. Receptors were obtained from a human donor in a cohort sampled during active COVID-19.

J is TRBJ2-3 and V is TRBV7-9; 8 bases are shared with TRBD2. The CDR3 runs 17 residues. Per germline, CDR1 SEHNR and CDR2 FQNEAQ (reference sequence). V gave up 1 base and J gave up 4 bases; unmatched junction bases: 10. DNA of the CDR3: TGTGCCAGCAGCTTAGACCGATCAGCGGGAGCGGCAGATACGCAGTATTTT. It is translated as CASSLDRSAGAADTQYF.

V is TRBV5-6 and J is TRBJ1-2; 9 positions agree with TRBD1. V trimming: 3 bases; J trimming: 6 bases; junction bases outside the gene matches: 6. CDR1 and CDR2 from the germline V gene are SGHDT and YYEEEE. The CDR3 has 14 residues. As DNA, the CDR3 is TGTGCCAGCAGCTCGGACAGGGGTGTCGATGGCTACACCTTC. Translating gives CASSSDRGVDGYTF.

The chain is built from TRBV5-6 and TRBJ2-7; 13 bases match TRBD2. J gave up 3 bases and V 0 bases, and 0 bases lay outside the gene matches. Germline V CDR1 and CDR2: SGHDT, YYEEEE. CDR3 size: 15 residues. For the CDR3, the DNA is TGTGCCAGCAGCTTGGGACTAGCGGGAGGCTACGAGCAGTACTTC. Its protein product is CASSLGLAGGYEQYF.

V is TRBV27 and J is TRBJ2-3, with TRBD2 matching 10 bases. Trimming removed 4 bases from V and 1 base from J; junction bases left unmatched: 11. The length of the CDR3 is 18 residues. CDR1 and CDR2 (germline): MNHEY, SMNVEV (reference sequence). The CDR3 here is CASSSPGLARVGTDTQYF. The CDR3 DNA sequence: TGTGCCAGCAGTTCTCCGGGACTAGCGCGAGTCGGCACAGATACGCAGTATTTT.

CDR3 DNA sequence: TGTGCCATCAGGCTAGCGGGACCCACGTCAAGGGGGAATGAGCAGTTCTTC. Protein sequence: CAIRLAGPTSRGNEQFF. The chain uses TRBV10-3 and TRBJ2-1; 9 bases fit TRBD2. This CDR3 is 17 amino acids long. With 6 bases clipped from V and 7 bases from J, the junction kept 16 bases outside the gene matches. CDR1 ENHRY and CDR2 SYGVKD come from the germline V gene.

The rearrangement uses TRBV5-8 and TRBJ2-7, with TRBD2 as a possible D gene (5 bases). Germline assignment: CDR1 SGHTS and CDR2 YDEGEE. Trimming pared 3 bases from V and 4 bases from J, leaving 5 bases between. CDR3 length: 11 amino acids. CDR3 residues: CASSWTYEQYF. The CDR3 nucleotides read TGTGCCAGCAGCTGGACTTACGAGCAGTACTTC. The complete variable domain, with remaining parts taken from reference TRBV5-8 and TRBJ2-7, reads EAGVTQSPTHLIKTRGQQATLRCSPISGHTSVYWYQQALGLGLQFLLWYDEGEERNRGNFPPRFSGRQFPNYSSELNVNALELEDSALYLCASSWTYEQYFGPGTRLTVT.

The rearrangement uses TRBV9 and TRBJ1-2; D is possibly TRBD1 (5 bases). Trimming cost V 4 bases and J 13 bases, with 20 bases left between them. From germline, CDR1 is SGDLS and CDR2 YYNGEE. This CDR3 spans 13 amino acids. CDR3 region: CASSPDQGGFGTF. The CDR3 DNA reads TGTGCCAGCAGCCCAGACCAGGGAGGGTTCGGCACCTTC.

This clone was detected only a few times. This sequence joins TRBV12-3 or TRBV12-4 and TRBJ1-2; D is perhaps TRBD1 (5 bases). Trimming stripped 6 bases from V and 4 bases from J, with 12 bases between. The CDR3 spans 13 residues. The CDR3, as DNA: TGTGCCAGCAGGCTGGGGGGGACCTATGGCTACACCTTC. This gives the protein CASRLGGTYGYTF.

The V gene is TRBV7-3, the J gene TRBJ2-3, with D perhaps matching TRBD2 (6 bases). Trimming cost V 1 base and J 0 bases, with 8 bases left between them. CDR1 and CDR2 from the germline V gene are SGHTA and FQGTGA. This CDR3 has 15 residues. The CDR3 bases are TGTGCCAGCAGCTTAAGTGGGACTAGCACAGATACGCAGTATTTT. Amino acid sequence: CASSLSGTSTDTQYF.

V is TRBV2 and J is TRBJ1-5; possibly TRBD1 for D (6 bases). Germline V gene sequence: CDR1 SNHLY, CDR2 FYNNEI. V was trimmed by 3 bases and J by 4 bases, leaving 13 bases between them. The CDR3 extends over 15 amino acids. This CDR3 is CASSETGLRNQPQHF. Here the CDR3 DNA reads TGTGCCAGCAGTGAGACAGGTCTCCGAAATCAGCCCCAGCATTTT.

This chain joins TRBV28 and TRBJ1-4; D not resolved. Germline V gives CDR1 MDHEN, CDR2 SYDVKM. Trimming pared 3 bases from V and 0 bases from J, leaving 5 bases between. CDR3 size: 14 residues. CDR3 DNA: TGTGCCAGCAGTTTCCGGTCAACTAATGAAAAACTGTTTTTT. It translates to CASSFRSTNEKLFF.

CDR3 loop: CASSPGTVSTDTQYF. In nucleotides, the CDR3 is TGTGCCAGCAGCCCAGGGACAGTTAGCACAGATACGCAGTATTTT. The V gene is TRBV9, the J gene TRBJ2-3; 7 bases line up with TRBD1. V was clipped by 4 bases and J by 0 bases; unmatched bases: 5. From germline, CDR1 is SGDLS and CDR2 YYNGEE. This CDR3 has 15 amino acids.

This clone was seen just once. This chain links TRBV30 with TRBJ2-7; no firm D call. This CDR3 spans 13 amino acids. The V gene lost 0 bases and the J gene lost 3 bases, with 9 bases spanning the gap. From germline, CDR1 is GTSNPN and CDR2 SVGIG (reference sequence). The CDR3 DNA reads as TGTGCCTGGAGTGTGCTGCGGAGCTACGAGCAGTACTTC. The encoded protein is CAWSVLRSYEQYF.

This chain connects TRBV11-2 to TRBJ2-1; D might be TRBD2 (5 bases). V lost 1 base, J lost 9 bases, and 10 bases lay in between. This CDR3 has 13 residues. Germline values: CDR1 SGHAT, CDR2 FQNNGV. CDR3 nucleotide sequence: TGTGCCAGCAGCTTAGCGGGGTCGGGTGAGCAGTTCTTC. Translated, it gives CASSLAGSGEQFF.

The genes are TRBV19 and TRBJ1-1; weak D call: TRBD1 (6 bases). V lost 2 bases and J 1 base, leaving 11 bases between the germline ends. This CDR3 is built from 15 residues. CDR1 and CDR2 from the germline V gene are LNHDA and SQIVND (reference sequence). The CDR3 DNA follows: TGTGCCAGTAGTATATTGGGGGCTGGGAACACTGAAGCTTTCTTT. Translation: CASSILGAGNTEAFF.

The gene calls are TRBV19 and TRBJ1-5; D unresolved. The V end lost 5 bases, the J end lost 6 bases, and 11 bases lay between the germline ends. The CDR3 is 13 residues long. Germline V lookup: CDR1 LNHDA, CDR2 SQIVND (reference sequence). CDR3 in amino acids: CASSSGMFQPQHF. CDR3 nucleotides: TGTGCCAGTAGTTCGGGGATGTTTCAGCCCCAGCATTTT.

J is TRBJ2-7 and V is TRBV6-5; D not certain. Germline V gene sequence: CDR1 MNHEY, CDR2 SVGAGI. CDR3 length equals 15 residues. V gave up 4 bases and J gave up 2 bases, with 15 bases separating them. CDR3 loop: CASSFHSLGPYEQYF. CDR3 sequence (DNA): TGTGCCAGCAGTTTCCACTCGCTGGGCCCCTACGAGCAGTACTTC.

The chain uses TRBV9 and TRBJ1-1; 8 nucleotides match TRBD1. Per germline, CDR1 SGDLS and CDR2 YYNGEE. The CDR3 loop spans 18 amino acids. The J segment lost 0 bases and the V segment lost 0 bases, leaving 10 bases of the junction unmatched. Here the CDR3 reads CASSVGPGTGVLNTEAFF. The CDR3 bases are TGTGCCAGCAGCGTAGGGCCCGGGACAGGAGTCTTGAACACTGAAGCTTTCTTT.

This chain joins TRBV7-9 and TRBJ2-1; no definite D call. The CDR3 covers 13 residues. Germline V gene lookup returns CDR1 SEHNR and CDR2 FQNEAQ (reference sequence). V lost 6 bases, J lost 4 bases, and 10 bases lay in between. Here the CDR3 DNA reads TGTGCCAGCAGAACTGAGTTTTACAATGAGCAGTTCTTC. As protein: CASRTEFYNEQFF.

The rearrangement joins TRBV5-1 to TRBJ2-7; 8 positions match TRBD2. J was trimmed by 1 base and V by 4 bases; bases with no gene match: 10. The CDR3 length is 16 residues. Germline loops: CDR1 SGHRS, CDR2 YFSETQ. CDR3 residues: CASSLGLAAYSYEQYF. As DNA, the CDR3 is TGCGCCAGCAGCCTAGGACTAGCCGCCTATTCCTACGAGCAGTACTTC. Full variable domain (missing parts from reference TRBV5-1 and TRBJ2-7): KAGVTQTPRYLIKTRGQQVTLSCSPISGHRSVSWYQQTPGQGLQFLFEYFSETQRNKGNFPGRFSGRQFSNSRSEMNVSTLELGDSALYLCASSLGLAAYSYEQYFGPGTRLTVT.